This T cell receptor (beta chain) came from a study of blood T cell repertoires in COVID-19. The assay was immunoSEQ multiplex PCR, and TCRdb's table has in-frame clones only and misses some. This sample has over 20,000 clones, with 65% to 90% found just once. Germline V lookup: CDR1 MNHNS, CDR2 SASEGT. V was shortened by 1 base and J by 7 bases, with 23 bases between the two germline ends. The CDR3 has 18 amino acids. This TCR derives from a man between 65 and 79 years old with acute or convalescent COVID-19. The chain is built from TRBV6-1 and TRBJ1-5; tentatively, D is TRBD1 (6 bases). The sequenced sample consisted of peripheral blood. The CDR3 DNA reads as TGTGCCAGCAGTGAAGAAATCAGCCGGGCAGGGGCTTGGCAGCCCCAGCATTTT. As protein: CASSEEISRAGAWQPQHF.